This T cell receptor beta chain appears in the sequencing data of a study of glioma-infiltrating T cells after dendritic cell vaccination. In its sample, this clone was seen a few times. Germline CDR1 reads LGHNA; CDR2 reads YSLEER. The CDR3 is 14 residues long. Trimming cost V 1 base and J 6 bases, with 9 bases left between them. TCRdb's table, derived via immunoSEQ multiplex PCR, lists solely in-frame clones and lacks some. Found here are tens of thousands of clones, 85% of them singletons; the top ten hold about 8.5%. Time point described: after dendritic cell vaccination, including at tumor progression/relapse.

This rearrangement joins TRBV4-3 to TRBJ2-2; D unclear. The TCR comes from a human donor with glioblastoma. The sequencing here drew on blood, taken after dendritic cell vaccination. The CDR3 is CASSQGSSSGELFF. CDR3 DNA: TGCGCCAGCAGCCAAGGGAGCAGCTCCGGGGAGCTGTTTTTT.